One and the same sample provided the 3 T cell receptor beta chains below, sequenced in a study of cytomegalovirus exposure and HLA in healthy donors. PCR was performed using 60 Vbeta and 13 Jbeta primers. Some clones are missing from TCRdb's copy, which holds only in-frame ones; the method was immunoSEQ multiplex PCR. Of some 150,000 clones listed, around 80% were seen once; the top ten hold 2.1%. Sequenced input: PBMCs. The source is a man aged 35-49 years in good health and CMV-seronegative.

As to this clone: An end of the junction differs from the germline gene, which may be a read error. The CDR3 spells CSSSLEVAPYEQYF. The DNA for the CDR3 is TGTTCCAGCAGCTTAGAGGTAGCGCCCTACGAGCAGTACTTC. The rearrangement uses TRBV7-9 and TRBJ2-7; maybe TRBD2 (5 bases). Germline lookup yields CDR1 SEHNR and CDR2 FQNEAQ (reference sequence). This CDR3 has 14 residues. The full variable domain, in which reference TRBV7-9 and TRBJ2-7 provide the parts outside the CDR3, is DTGVSQNPRHKITKRGQNVTFRCDPISEHNRLYWYRQTLGQGPEFLTYFQNEAQLEKSRLLSDRFSAERPKGSFSTLEIQRTEQGDSAMYLCSSSLEVAPYEQYFGPGTRLTVT.

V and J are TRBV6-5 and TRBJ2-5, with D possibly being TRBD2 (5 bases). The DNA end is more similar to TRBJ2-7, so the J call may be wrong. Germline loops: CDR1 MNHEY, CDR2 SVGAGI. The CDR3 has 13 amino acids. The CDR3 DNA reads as TGTGCCGTTACGACGGGGTTGTCTGGCGAGCAGTACTTC. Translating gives CAVTTGLSGEQYF.

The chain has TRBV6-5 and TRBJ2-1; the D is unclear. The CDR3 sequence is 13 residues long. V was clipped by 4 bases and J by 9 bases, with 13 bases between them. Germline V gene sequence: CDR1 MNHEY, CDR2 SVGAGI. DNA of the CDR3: TGTGCCAGCAGTTTCACGGAGAACGGTGAGCAGTTCTTC. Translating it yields CASSFTENGEQFF.